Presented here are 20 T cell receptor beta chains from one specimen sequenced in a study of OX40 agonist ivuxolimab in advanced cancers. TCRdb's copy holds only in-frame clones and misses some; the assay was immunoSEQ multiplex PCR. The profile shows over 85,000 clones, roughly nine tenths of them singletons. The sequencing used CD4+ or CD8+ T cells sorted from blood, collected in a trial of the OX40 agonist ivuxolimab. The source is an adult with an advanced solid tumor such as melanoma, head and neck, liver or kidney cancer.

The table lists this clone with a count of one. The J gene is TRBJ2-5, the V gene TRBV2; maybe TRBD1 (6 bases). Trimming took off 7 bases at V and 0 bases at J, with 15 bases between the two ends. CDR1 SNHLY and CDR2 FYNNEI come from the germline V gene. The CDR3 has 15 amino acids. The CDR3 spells CASKRVGGNQETQYF. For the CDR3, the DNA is TGTGCCAGCAAGAGGGTAGGGGGAAACCAAGAGACCCAGTACTTC.

In DNA form, the CDR3 reads TGTGCCAGCTCACCCGCCTCAAGTAGAAACACTGAAGCTTTCTTT. Its translation is CASSPASSRNTEAFF. V and J are TRBV18 and TRBJ1-1; D ambiguous. This CDR3 has 15 amino acids. Trimming shortened V by 3 bases and J by 2 bases, and 13 bases separated the two germline ends. Germline lookup yields CDR1 KGHSH and CDR2 LQKENI.

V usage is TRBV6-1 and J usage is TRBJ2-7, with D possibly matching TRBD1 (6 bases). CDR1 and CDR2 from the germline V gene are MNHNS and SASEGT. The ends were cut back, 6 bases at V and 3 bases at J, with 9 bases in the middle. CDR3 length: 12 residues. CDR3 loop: CASRLDSYEQYF. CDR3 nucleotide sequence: TGTGCCAGCAGGTTGGACAGCTACGAGCAGTACTTC.

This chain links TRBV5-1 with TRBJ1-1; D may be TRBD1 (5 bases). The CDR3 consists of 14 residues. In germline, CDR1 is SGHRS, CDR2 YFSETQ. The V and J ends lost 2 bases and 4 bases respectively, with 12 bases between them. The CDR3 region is CASSFGGAGTEAFF. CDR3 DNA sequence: TGCGCCAGCAGCTTCGGGGGAGCAGGCACTGAAGCTTTCTTT. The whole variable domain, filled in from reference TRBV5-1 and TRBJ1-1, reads KAGVTQTPRYLIKTRGQQVTLSCSPISGHRSVSWYQQTPGQGLQFLFEYFSETQRNKGNFPGRFSGRQFSNSRSEMNVSTLELGDSALYLCASSFGGAGTEAFFGQGTRLTVV.

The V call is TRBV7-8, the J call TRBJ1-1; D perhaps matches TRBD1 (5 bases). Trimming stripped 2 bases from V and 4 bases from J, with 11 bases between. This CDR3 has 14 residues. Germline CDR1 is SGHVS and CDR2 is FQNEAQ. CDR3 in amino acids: CASSLIRGGTEAFF. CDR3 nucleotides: TGTGCCAGCAGCTTAATCCGGGGCGGCACTGAAGCTTTCTTT.

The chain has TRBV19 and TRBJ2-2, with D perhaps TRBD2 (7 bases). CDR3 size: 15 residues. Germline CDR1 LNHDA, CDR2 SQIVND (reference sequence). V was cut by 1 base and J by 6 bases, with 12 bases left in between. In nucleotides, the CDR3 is TGTGCCAGTAGTATAGTTGGGGGGGCCGCCGGGGAGCTGTTTTTT. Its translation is CASSIVGGAAGELFF.

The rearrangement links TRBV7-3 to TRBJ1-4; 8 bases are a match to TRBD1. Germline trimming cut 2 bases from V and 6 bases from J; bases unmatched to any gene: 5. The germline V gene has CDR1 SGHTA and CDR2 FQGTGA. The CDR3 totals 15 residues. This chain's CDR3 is CASSLFRGLHEKLFF. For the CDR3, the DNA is TGTGCCAGCAGCTTATTCAGGGGGCTTCATGAAAAACTGTTTTTT. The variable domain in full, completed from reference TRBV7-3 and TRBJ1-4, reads GAGVSQTPSNKVTEKGKYVELRCDPISGHTALYWYRQSLGQGPEFLIYFQGTGAADDSGLPNDRFFAVRPEGSVSTLKIQRTERGDSAVYLCASSLFRGLHEKLFFGSGTQLSVL.

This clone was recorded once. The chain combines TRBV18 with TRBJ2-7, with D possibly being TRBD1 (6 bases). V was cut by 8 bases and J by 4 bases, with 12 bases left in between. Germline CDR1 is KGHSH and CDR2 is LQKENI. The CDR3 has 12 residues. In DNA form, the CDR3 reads TGTGCCAGCACCCAAGACAGGTACGAGCAGTACTTC. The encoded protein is CASTQDRYEQYF. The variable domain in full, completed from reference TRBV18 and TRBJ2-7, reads NAGVMQNPRHLVRRRGQEARLRCSPMKGHSHVYWYRQLPEEGLKFMVYLQKENIIDESGMPKERFSAEFPKEGPSILRIQQVVRGDSAAYFCASTQDRYEQYFGPGTRLTVT.

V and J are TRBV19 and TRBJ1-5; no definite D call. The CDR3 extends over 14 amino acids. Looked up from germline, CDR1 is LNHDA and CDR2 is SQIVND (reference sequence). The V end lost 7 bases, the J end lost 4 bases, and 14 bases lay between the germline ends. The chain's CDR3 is CASTRTGGNQPQHF. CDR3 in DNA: TGTGCCAGTACCCGAACGGGTGGAAATCAGCCCCAGCATTTT.

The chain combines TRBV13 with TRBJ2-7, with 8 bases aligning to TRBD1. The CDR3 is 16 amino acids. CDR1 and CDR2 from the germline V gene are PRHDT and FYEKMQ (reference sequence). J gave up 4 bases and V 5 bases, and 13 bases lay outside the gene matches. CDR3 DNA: TGTGCCAGCAGCCCTGGACAGGGAAATTTACGGTACGAGCAGTACTTC. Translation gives CASSPGQGNLRYEQYF.

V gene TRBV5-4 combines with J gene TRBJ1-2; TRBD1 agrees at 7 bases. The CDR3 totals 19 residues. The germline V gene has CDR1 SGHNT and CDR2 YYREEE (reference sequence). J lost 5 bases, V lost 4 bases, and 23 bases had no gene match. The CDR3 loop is CASSLKDRLHGHSLYGYTF. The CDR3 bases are TGTGCCAGCAGCCTGAAGGACAGGCTACACGGCCATTCGCTATATGGCTACACCTTC.

CDR3 sequence: CASSERTVRVRPQHF. CDR3 coding DNA: TGTGCCAGCAGCGAAAGGACGGTCCGAGTCCGGCCCCAGCATTTT. The J gene is TRBJ1-5, the V gene TRBV5-8; D is unresolved. The CDR3 runs 15 residues. Germline V gives CDR1 SGHTS, CDR2 YDEGEE. Trimming stripped 4 bases from V and 9 bases from J, with 20 bases between.

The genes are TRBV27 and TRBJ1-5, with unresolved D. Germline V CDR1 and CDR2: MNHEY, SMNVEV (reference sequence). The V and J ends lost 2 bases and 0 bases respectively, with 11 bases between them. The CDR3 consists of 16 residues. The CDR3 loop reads CASSLSPTDSNQPQHF. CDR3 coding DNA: TGTGCCAGCAGTTTAAGTCCGACGGATAGCAATCAGCCCCAGCATTTT.

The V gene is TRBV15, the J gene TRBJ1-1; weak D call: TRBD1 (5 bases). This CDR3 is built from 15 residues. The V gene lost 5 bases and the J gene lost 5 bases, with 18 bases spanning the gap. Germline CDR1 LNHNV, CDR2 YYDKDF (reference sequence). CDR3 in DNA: TGTGCCACCAGCCCAATCGGGGCAGTAGGGACTGAAGCTTTCTTT. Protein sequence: CATSPIGAVGTEAFF. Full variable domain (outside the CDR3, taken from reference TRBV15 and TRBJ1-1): DAMVIQNPRYQVTQFGKPVTLSCSQTLNHNVMYWYQQKSSQAPKLLFHYYDKDFNNEADTPDNFQSRRPNTSFCFLDIRSPGLGDTAMYLCATSPIGAVGTEAFFGQGTRLTVV.

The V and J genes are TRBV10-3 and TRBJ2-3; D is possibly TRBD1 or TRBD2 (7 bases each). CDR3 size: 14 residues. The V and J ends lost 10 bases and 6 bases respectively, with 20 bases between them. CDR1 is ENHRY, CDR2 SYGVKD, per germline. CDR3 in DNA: TGTGCCAGTCGGCCCCAGGGGGGGATGGATACGCAGTATTTT. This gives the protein CASRPQGGMDTQYF.

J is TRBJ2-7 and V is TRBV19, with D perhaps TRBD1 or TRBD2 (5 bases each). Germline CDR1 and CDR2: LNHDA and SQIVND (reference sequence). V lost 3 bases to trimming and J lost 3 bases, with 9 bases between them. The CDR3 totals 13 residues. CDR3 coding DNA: TGTGCCAGTAGTATCGGGGCAAGCTACGAGCAGTACTTC. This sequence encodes CASSIGASYEQYF.

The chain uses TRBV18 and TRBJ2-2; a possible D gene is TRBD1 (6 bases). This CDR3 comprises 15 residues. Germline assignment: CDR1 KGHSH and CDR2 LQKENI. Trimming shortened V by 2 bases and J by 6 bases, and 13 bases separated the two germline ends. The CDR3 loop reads CASSPNQGPAGELFF. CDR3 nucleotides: TGTGCCAGCTCACCAAACCAGGGGCCCGCCGGGGAGCTGTTTTTT.

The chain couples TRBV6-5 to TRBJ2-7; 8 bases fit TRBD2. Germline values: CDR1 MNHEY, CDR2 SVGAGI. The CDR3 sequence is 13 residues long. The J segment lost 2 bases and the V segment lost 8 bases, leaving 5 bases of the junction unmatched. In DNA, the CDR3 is TGTGCCAGCCGCTCGGGGGGGGCCTACGAGCAGTACTTC. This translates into CASRSGGAYEQYF.

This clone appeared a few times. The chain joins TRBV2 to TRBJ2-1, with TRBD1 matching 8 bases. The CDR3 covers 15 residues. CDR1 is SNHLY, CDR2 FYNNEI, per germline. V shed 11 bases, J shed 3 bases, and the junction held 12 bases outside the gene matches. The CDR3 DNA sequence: TGTGCCGGGAACCGGGCAGGGGGCGACTACAATGAGCAGTTCTTC. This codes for CAGNRAGGDYNEQFF.

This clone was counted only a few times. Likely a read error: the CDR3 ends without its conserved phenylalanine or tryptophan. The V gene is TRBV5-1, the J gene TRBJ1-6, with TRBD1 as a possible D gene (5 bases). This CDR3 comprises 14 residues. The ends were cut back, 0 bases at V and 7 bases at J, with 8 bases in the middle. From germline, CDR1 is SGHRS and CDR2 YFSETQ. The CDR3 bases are TGCGCCAGCAGCTTGGAGGGGCAGAATTCACCCCTCCACCTT. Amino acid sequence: CASSLEGQNSPLHL.